These 11 T cell receptor beta chains were sequenced from one sample in a study of T cells in women clearing cervical HPV infection. TCRdb's copy holds only in-frame clones and misses some; the assay was immunoSEQ multiplex PCR. The data include approximately 30,000 clones; the top ten clones carry about a sixth. Input material: blood buffy coat. The receptors derive from a woman aged 18 to 75 with a cervical HPV16 infection that either progressed to CIN3+ or cleared (not recorded which).

A word on this clone: The junction departs from the called germline gene at one end, perhaps through a read error. The CDR3 extends 3 residues past the end of the read, so its final part is completed from the germline J gene. The chain is built from TRBV4-2 and TRBJ2-5, with 7 bases lining up with TRBD1. This CDR3 is 16 amino acids long. Germline V gives CDR1 LGHNA, CDR2 YNFKEQ. CDR3 residues: CASSPRTGQPGETQYF. Partial CDR3 DNA: TGCGCCAGCAGCCCCAGAACGGGACAGCCGGGGGAGACC.

Of note for this clone: With the read ending 3 residues before the CDR3 end, the germline J gene is used to fill in that end. This sequence joins TRBV6-2 or TRBV6-3 and TRBJ2-2; D is uncertain. Looked up from germline, CDR1 is MNHEY and CDR2 is SVGEGT. CDR3 size: 12 residues. CDR3 region: CASSYSSGALFF. The part of the CDR3 DNA that was read is TGTGCCAGCAGTTACTCGTCAGGAGCG.

About this clone itself: The read comes to an end 3 residues before the CDR3 does, leaving the germline J gene to fill in the end. The rearrangement joins TRBV18 to TRBJ2-5; 8 bases map to TRBD1. The CDR3 spans 13 residues. The germline V gene encodes CDR1 KGHSH and CDR2 LQKENI. V lost 3 bases to trimming and J lost 5 bases; unmatched junction nucleotides: 2. Incomplete CDR3 DNA: TGTGCCAGCTCACCGACAGGGGAGGAGACC. Encoded protein: CASSPTGEET. From start to end, the CDR3 is CASSPTGEETQYF.

Of note for this clone: The sequenced fragment ends 3 residues before the CDR3 boundary, so the rest is inferred from the germline J gene. The V gene is TRBV6-2 or TRBV6-3, the J gene TRBJ2-7; 8 nucleotides align to TRBD1. Germline CDR1 is MNHEY and CDR2 is SVGEGT. Losses at the gene ends were 1 base for V and 3 bases for J; bases not matched to a gene: 8. The CDR3 consists of 16 residues. The CDR3 DNA, read in part, is TGTGCCAGCAGTTACTGGTCAGGGGGCGGGAACTACGAG. This translates into CASSYWSGGGNYE. Given in full, the CDR3 is CASSYWSGGGNYEQYF.

Comments on this clone: Read coverage stops 3 residues before the CDR3 terminus; the germline J gene supplies the remainder. The chain is built from TRBV20-1 and TRBJ2-7; 11 bases match TRBD2. Germline trimming cut 6 bases from V and 3 bases from J; bases unmatched to any gene: 7. The CDR3 sequence is 14 residues long. From germline, CDR1 is DFQATT and CDR2 SNEGSKA (reference sequence). CDR3 sequence: CSAGGTSGLYEQYF. CDR3 DNA (partial): TGCAGTGCAGGAGGGACTAGCGGACTCTACGAG.

With respect to this clone: The CDR3 end lies 3 residues beyond the end of the read and is filled in from the germline J gene. This chain links TRBV7-9 with TRBJ2-4, with TRBD2 matching over 7 bases. Germline lookup yields CDR1 SEHNR and CDR2 FQNEAQ (reference sequence). The CDR3 is 13 amino acids. The CDR3 reads CASSSPSGGGQYF. The CDR3 bases that were read are TGTGCCAGCAGCTCCCCCTCGGGGGGTGGT.

Comment on this clone: Mismatch with germline at one junction end may stem from a read error. The read falls 3 residues short of the CDR3 end, and the missing part is taken from the germline J gene. Other DNA sequences within the sample encode an identical CDR3. J is TRBJ1-3 and V is TRBV10-3, with a tentative D call TRBD1 (6 bases). The length of the CDR3 is 17 residues. Germline-derived CDR1 and CDR2 are ENHRY and SYGVKD. CDR3 protein: CAILKRDTLISGNTIYF. The CDR3 DNA, read in part, is TGTGCCATCCTCAAAAGGGACACTCTCATTTCTGGAAACACA.

In the case of this clone: A junction boundary mismatches the germline segment, possibly from a read error. The CDR3 DNA, read in part, is TGCAGTGCTAGAATTACGTTCACGGACAGGGGATTGTCAGAGACG. It translates to CSARITFTDRGLSET. The complete CDR3 sequence is CSARITFTDRGLSETQYF. The chain carries TRBV20-1 and TRBJ2-3; TRBD1 matches at 9 bases. The read is 3 residues too short to cover the CDR3 end, so that end is filled in from the germline J gene. Germline loops: CDR1 DFQATT, CDR2 SNEGSKA (reference sequence). The CDR3 length is 18 residues.

About this clone: The CDR3 end falls 3 residues outside the read, so it is completed with the germline J gene. This chain connects TRBV7-2 to TRBJ1-2; D perhaps matches TRBD1 (5 bases). CDR1 and CDR2 (germline): SGHTA, FQGNSA. The CDR3 extends over 13 amino acids. The CDR3 sequence: CASSSSGAYDYTF. The sequenced part of the CDR3 DNA is TGTGCCAGCAGCTCTAGCGGGGCGTACGAC.

On this clone itself: Read sequence stops 3 residues before the CDR3 end, and the germline J gene provides the missing end. The chain combines TRBV7-2 with TRBJ1-2; D not certain. This CDR3 has 12 amino acids. The germline gives CDR1 SGHTA, CDR2 FQGNSA. The CDR3 here is CASSMNKGDYTF. The CDR3 bases that were read are TGTGCCAGCAGCATGAACAAGGGCGAC.

On this clone itself: The read gets to within 3 residues of the CDR3 end, and the germline J gene fills in the rest. V gene TRBV29-1 combines with J gene TRBJ1-2; D not resolved. The CDR3 is 14 residues long. CDR1 and CDR2 from the germline V gene are SQVTM and ANQGSEA. The CDR3 bases that were read are TGCAGCGTTCGGCTAGCAAGGGCCCAAGAGACC. The encoded protein is CSVRLARAQET. The whole CDR3 sequence is CSVRLARAQETYTF.